This T cell receptor beta chain emerged from a study of immune heterogeneity within non-small cell lung tumors. Overall study: Histology included several squamous cell carcinomas, under 11 non-squamous carcinomas and 1 unspecified tumor. Study-level findings and limits: With local tumor mutational burden, local T-cell clonality showed a moderate but significant correlation (R around 0.31). Identical dominant CDR3 beta clonotypes were found repeatedly across the tumor sites of a single patient, and these appeared alongside high-frequency clones that were unique to particular tumor locations.

Concerning this clonotype itself: Its antigen remains unknown.

The germline CDR1 and CDR2 sequences are KGHDR and SFDVKD. Trimming removed 4 bases from V and 4 bases from J; junction bases left unmatched: 8. The CDR3 sequence is 15 residues long. Template material comprised bulk tumor genomic DNA at around 600 ng per sample. Far-apart biopsies, several per primary tumor, were taken during surgery. These patients got curative surgery after being newly diagnosed with untreated non-small cell lung cancer. The study drew donors from newly diagnosed non-small cell lung cancer patients having surgery with curative intent. CDR3 of TCR beta was amplified by multiplex PCR that used 32 V and 13 J primers. TCRdb re-derived calls from the multiplex PCR reads in MiXCR, one entry per CDR3 protein. This table holds over a thousand distinct CDR3 sequences, roughly half found once.

This sequence was found in a man in his 60s with non-small cell lung cancer. Sequencing input: lung tumor tissue. This chain links TRBV24-1 with TRBJ2-5; 7 nucleotides line up with TRBD2. For the CDR3, the DNA is TGTGCCACCAGTGACCCCACCGGCGGGAGAGAGACCCAGTACTTC. Translating it yields CATSDPTGGRETQYF.